This T cell receptor (beta chain) stems from a study of cytomegalovirus exposure and HLA in healthy donors. On this clone: Its antigen remains unknown.

Whole-study findings and limits: Later analysis revealed greater clonal expansion in HLA-associated TCR beta chains than in equally common others. In vitro experiments confirmed that three CMV-associated chains were specific for CMV antigens.

Primers included in the PCR were 60 Vbeta and 13 Jbeta primers. Method: immunoSEQ multiplex PCR; TCRdb's copy keeps in-frame clones and lacks some. Here the sample spans some 180,000 clones, over 75% being singletons. Trimming cost V 5 bases and J 3 bases, with 12 bases left between them. CDR1 is SGHKS and CDR2 is YYEKEE in the germline V gene (reference sequence). The CDR3 is 13 amino acids. The J gene is TRBJ2-7, the V gene TRBV5-5; D gene ambiguous. What was sequenced was PBMCs. The sequence came from a woman aged 25 to 39 in good health and CMV-seronegative. The CDR3: CASREQTNYEQYF. The CDR3 coding sequence is TGTGCCAGCAGGGAGCAGACCAACTACGAGCAGTACTTC.